A single T cell receptor beta chain is shown here with its context. Some clones are missing from TCRdb's copy, which holds only in-frame ones; the method was immunoSEQ multiplex PCR. This table holds 100,000 to 150,000 clones, 89% found once. The sample comes from a study of T cell responses to AZD1222 COVID-19 vaccine. Germline lookup yields CDR1 SGHTA and CDR2 FQGNSA. The CDR3 contains 13 residues. V gave up 3 bases and J gave up 4 bases, with 9 bases separating them. The chain carries TRBV7-2 and TRBJ1-1; D perhaps matches TRBD1 (5 bases). The TCR originated in an adult in good health. The sequences come from peripheral blood, collected on day 0 of AZD1222 vaccination. CDR3 sequence: CASSFGQLTEAFF. CDR3 DNA: TGTGCCAGCAGCTTTGGACAACTCACTGAAGCTTTCTTT.